These T cell receptor beta chains were read from a single sample in a study of blood T cell repertoires in COVID-19. Repertoires were generated with immunoSEQ multiplex PCR, while TCRdb's copy carries only in-frame clones and drops some. This sample has about 180,000 clones, with approximately 86% found just once. The sequenced material came from peripheral blood. These receptors came from an elderly woman with active or convalescent COVID-19. Both conserved end residues are part of each CDR3. A D gene is named only where the DNA matches it firmly. Size tells how often a clone was seen (once, few, many) or the class of an expanded clone, and some rows leave it out.

D gene | J gene | V gene | clone size | CDR3 protein | CDR3 DNA
- | TRBJ1-4 | TRBV6-5 | - | CASRERVANEKLFF | TGTGCCAGCAGGGAGAGGGTGGCTAATGAAAAACTGTTTTTT
- | TRBJ1-2 | TRBV28 | - | CASSFLHRVGGYTF | TGTGCCAGCAGTTTTCTCCACAGGGTCGGCGGCTACACCTTC
TRBD2 | TRBJ2-1 | TRBV20-1 | - | CSASRSGSNYNEQFF | TGCAGTGCTAGTCGCAGCGGGAGCAACTACAATGAGCAGTTCTTC
TRBD2 | TRBJ2-1 | TRBV7-9 | - | CASSLYGTSGRLDEQFF | TGTGCCAGCAGCCTCTATGGGACTAGCGGACGATTAGATGAGCAGTTCTTC
- | TRBJ1-3 | TRBV30 | - | CAWSVGDSGNTIYF | TGTGCCTGGAGTGTAGGGGACTCTGGAAACACCATATATTTT
- | TRBJ1-2 | TRBV3-1/TRBV3-2 | - | CASSPRHSYGYTF | TGTGCCAGCAGCCCCCGACACTCCTATGGCTACACCTTC
- | TRBJ1-1 | TRBV9 | - | CASSAPGRGPTEAFF | TGTGCCAGCAGCGCTCCGGGGAGGGGACCTACTGAAGCTTTCTTT
TRBD2 | TRBJ2-7 | TRBV7-9 | - | CASSSLAGGPTEQYF | TGTGCCAGCAGCTCATTAGCGGGAGGGCCAACCGAGCAGTACTTC
TRBD1 | TRBJ2-4 | TRBV18 | - | CASSPRKTGTVLENIQYF | TGTGCCAGCTCACCACGAAAAACCGGGACAGTTTTAGAAAACATTCAGTACTTC
- | TRBJ2-7 | TRBV11-3 | - | CASSRDLGWEQYF | TGTGCCAGCAGCCGGGACTTAGGCTGGGAGCAGTACTTC
TRBD1 | TRBJ1-2 | TRBV6-5 | - | CASTRTGSNYGYTF | TGTGCCAGCACTCGGACAGGGAGTAACTATGGCTACACCTTC
- | TRBJ1-2 | TRBV27 | - | CASSRLSREANYGYTF | TGTGCCAGCAGTCGCCTCTCCAGGGAAGCTAACTATGGCTACACCTTC
TRBD1 | TRBJ1-5 | TRBV6-5 | - | CASSSTGRGQPQHF | TGTGCCAGCAGTTCGACAGGGAGAGGACAGCCCCAGCATTTT
- | TRBJ2-2 | TRBV3-1/TRBV3-2 | - | CASSQQVNTGELFF | TGTGCCAGCAGCCAACAGGTGAACACCGGGGAGCTGTTTTTT
TRBD2 | TRBJ2-5 | TRBV10-3 | once | CAIRTGGIGDQETQYF | TGTGCCATCAGGACGGGAGGGATTGGAGACCAAGAGACCCAGTACTTC
- | TRBJ2-3 | TRBV5-8 | - | CASSFETSTDTQYF | TGTGCCAGCAGCTTTGAAACTAGCACAGATACGCAGTATTTT
- | TRBJ1-2 | TRBV10-1 | once | CASSESGGRGYTF | TGCGCCAGCAGTGAGTCGGGGGGTAGGGGCTACACCTTC
TRBD1 | TRBJ1-5 | TRBV19 | few | CASSIGQGSYSQPQHF | TGTGCCAGTAGTATAGGACAGGGGAGCTACAGTCAGCCCCAGCATTTT
- | TRBJ1-1 | TRBV2 | - | CASSTPPGNTEAFF | TGTGCCAGCAGCACCCCGCCGGGAAACACTGAAGCTTTCTTT
- | TRBJ2-3 | TRBV14 | - | CASSQDWGRADTQYF | TGTGCCAGCAGCCAAGATTGGGGCAGGGCAGATACGCAGTATTTT
TRBD1 | TRBJ1-1 | TRBV28 | - | CASYTGVTEAFF | TGTGCCAGTTACACAGGGGTCACTGAAGCTTTCTTT
TRBD1 | TRBJ2-5 | TRBV11-2 | - | CASSLDMAGGRETQYF | TGTGCCAGCAGCTTAGATATGGCAGGGGGCAGAGAGACCCAGTACTTC
- | TRBJ1-1 | TRBV28 | - | CATAGVTEAFF | TGTGCCACCGCCGGGGTAACTGAAGCTTTCTTT
- | TRBJ1-4 | TRBV21-1 | few | CASSKAIARGDEKLFF | TGTGCCAGCAGCAAAGCGATAGCCAGGGGGGACGAAAAACTGTTTTTT
- | TRBJ2-2 | TRBV1 | - | CTSSPTSSRTGGCTGELFF | TGCACCAGCAGCCCCACTTCTTCTCGGACAGGGGGATGCACCGGGGAGCTGTTTTTT
- | TRBJ1-5 | TRBV15 | once | CATSGREGQPQHF | TGTGCCACCAGCGGAAGGGAGGGACAGCCCCAGCATTTT
TRBD1 | TRBJ1-6 | TRBV14 | once | CASSQLDRTNSPLHF | TGTGCCAGCAGCCAACTGGACAGGACGAATTCACCCCTCCACTTT
- | TRBJ1-1 | TRBV2 | few | CASSSQAGRHTEAFF | TGTGCCAGCAGTTCCCAAGCAGGGCGCCACACTGAAGCTTTCTTT
- | TRBJ1-1 | TRBV7-9 | few | CASSLSSLNTEAFF | TGTGCCAGCAGCTTGAGTTCGCTGAACACTGAAGCTTTCTTT
TRBD1 | TRBJ2-2 | TRBV10-1 | - | CASTESWTGNTGELFF | TGCGCCAGCACCGAATCTTGGACAGGCAACACCGGGGAGCTGTTTTTT
- | TRBJ1-4 | TRBV4-1 | few | CASSPLSVDEKLFF | TGCGCCAGCAGCCCCCTGTCCGTTGATGAAAAACTGTTTTTT
- | TRBJ2-2 | TRBV11-3 | - | CASSPSTGSTGELFF | TGTGCCAGCAGCCCATCCACAGGGAGTACCGGGGAGCTGTTTTTT
TRBD1 | TRBJ2-1 | TRBV7-6 | - | CASSHDQGAFYEQFF | TGTGCCAGCAGCCATGACCAGGGGGCTTTCTATGAGCAGTTCTTC
- | TRBJ1-1 | TRBV30 | - | CAWSLRPRGETEAFF | TGTGCCTGGAGTCTTAGGCCTCGGGGGGAAACTGAAGCTTTCTTT
- | TRBJ2-1 | TRBV6-5 | - | CASSYSRVYEQFF | TGTGCCAGCAGTTACTCGAGGGTTTATGAGCAGTTCTTC
TRBD2 | TRBJ2-1 | TRBV6-6 | - | CASRPTSGSNYEQFF | TGTGCCAGCAGGCCAACTAGCGGGAGTAACTATGAGCAGTTCTTC
- | TRBJ1-1 | TRBV14 | - | CASSRLGSRTEAFF | TGTGCCAGCAGCCGCCTGGGCTCTCGCACTGAAGCTTTCTTT